This TCR beta chain was identified in a study of OX40 agonist ivuxolimab in advanced cancers. Repertoires were generated with immunoSEQ multiplex PCR, while TCRdb's copy carries only in-frame clones and drops some. The sample carries about 64,000 clones, about 85% recorded once. The germline CDR1 and CDR2 sequences are SQVTM and ANQGSEA. Trimming at V came to 5 bases and at J to 7 bases, leaving 6 bases not matched to a gene. The CDR3 has 13 amino acids. This clone has more than one count but fewer than ten. Sequencing was performed on CD4+ or CD8+ T cells sorted from blood, taken in a trial of the OX40 agonist ivuxolimab. The chain uses TRBV29-1 and TRBJ2-1; 9 nucleotides line up with TRBD1. This clonotype was obtained from an adult with an advanced solid tumor such as melanoma, head and neck, liver or kidney cancer. The DNA of the CDR3 is TGCAGCGTTACCGACAGGGGGGGTAATGAGCAGTTCTTC. Protein sequence: CSVTDRGGNEQFF.